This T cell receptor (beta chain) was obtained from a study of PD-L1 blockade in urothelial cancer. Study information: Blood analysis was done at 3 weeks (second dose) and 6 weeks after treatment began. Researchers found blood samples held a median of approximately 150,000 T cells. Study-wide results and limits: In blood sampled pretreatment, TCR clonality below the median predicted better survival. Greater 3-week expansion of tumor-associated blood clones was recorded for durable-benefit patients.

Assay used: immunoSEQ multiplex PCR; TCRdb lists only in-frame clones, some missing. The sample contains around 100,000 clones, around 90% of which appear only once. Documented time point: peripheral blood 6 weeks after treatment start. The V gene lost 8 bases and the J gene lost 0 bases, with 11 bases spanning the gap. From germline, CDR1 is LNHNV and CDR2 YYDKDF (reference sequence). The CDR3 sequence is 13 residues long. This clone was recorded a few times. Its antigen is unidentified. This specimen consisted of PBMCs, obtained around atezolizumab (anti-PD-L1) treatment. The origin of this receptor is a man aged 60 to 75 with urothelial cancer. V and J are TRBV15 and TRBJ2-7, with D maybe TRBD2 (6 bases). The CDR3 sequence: CATRAGSSYEQYF. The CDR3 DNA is TGTGCCACCCGGGCGGGGAGCTCCTACGAGCAGTACTTC.